Listed below are T cell receptor beta chains from one sample, sequenced in a study of cytomegalovirus exposure and HLA in healthy donors. Generated by immunoSEQ multiplex PCR, the TCRdb table keeps only in-frame clones and is missing some. The table records about 250,000 clones, approximately 80% of them present only once. The sequenced sample consisted of PBMCs. Receptor source: a girl under 10 years old in good health and CMV-seronegative. Both conserved end residues are part of each CDR3. A D gene is named only where the DNA matches it firmly. Clone size is shown for a subset of rows, as once, few, many or a class of expanded clone.

j_call,clone_size,d_call,v_call,cdr3_aa,cdr3_nt
TRBJ1-1,.,TRBD1,TRBV7-9,CASSSDRGWATEAFF,TGTGCCAGCAGCTCCGACAGGGGATGGGCCACTGAAGCTTTCTTT
TRBJ2-7,.,.,TRBV6-5,CASSYTGQGEQYF,TGTGCCAGCAGCTACACAGGGCAAGGCGAGCAGTACTTC
TRBJ2-1,.,TRBD1,TRBV25-1,CASGRGHPYNEQFF,TGTGCCAGCGGAAGGGGGCACCCCTACAATGAGCAGTTCTTC
TRBJ1-5,.,.,TRBV27,CASSSNSYTRNQPQHF,TGTGCCAGCAGTTCAAACTCATATACCCGCAATCAGCCCCAGCATTTT
TRBJ2-5,.,.,TRBV5-1,CASSLTPLAGETQYF,TGCGCCAGCAGCTTGACACCCCTAGCCGGAGAGACCCAGTACTTC
TRBJ2-3,.,TRBD2,TRBV9,CASSPRGGPFTDTQYF,TGTGCCAGCAGCCCACGGGGGGGACCGTTCACAGATACGCAGTATTTT
TRBJ2-2,.,.,TRBV6-5,CASSYSPGNTGELFF,TGTGCCAGCAGTTACTCACCCGGGAACACCGGGGAGCTGTTTTTT
TRBJ2-1,.,.,TRBV30,CAWSAGQKIIF,TGTGCCTGGAGTGCTGGACAGAAAATCATCTTC
TRBJ2-5,.,TRBD1,TRBV6-6,CASSLQGAETQYF,TGTGCCAGCAGTCTACAGGGGGCGGAGACCCAGTACTTC
TRBJ2-2,.,.,TRBV28,CASSLPTRQSNTGELFF,TGTGCCAGCAGTTTACCCACCAGGCAGTCGAACACCGGGGAGCTGTTTTTT
TRBJ2-7,few,TRBD2,TRBV30,CAWKREYEQYF,TGTGCCTGGAAGCGGGAGTACGAGCAGTACTTC
TRBJ2-1,few,TRBD2,TRBV23-1,CASTSAGRNNEQFF,TGCGCCAGCACCTCAGCGGGACGAAACAATGAGCAGTTCTTC
TRBJ1-2,.,.,TRBV28,CASSSTGRDYGYTF,TGTGCCAGCAGTTCGACAGGTAGAGACTATGGCTACACCTTC
TRBJ2-6,.,.,TRBV6-1,CASRDNRAGANVLTF,TGTGCCAGCAGGGATAACAGGGCTGGGGCCAACGTCCTGACTTTC
TRBJ1-6,.,.,TRBV5-1,CASSLAADFHNSPLHF,TGCGCCAGCAGCTTGGCGGCAGACTTCCATAATTCACCCCTCCACTTT
TRBJ2-3,.,.,TRBV5-6,CASSSFGRGFGGTQYF,TGTGCCAGCAGTTCCTTTGGCAGAGGGTTTGGCGGTACGCAGTATTTT
TRBJ2-2,.,TRBD1,TRBV6-1,CASSDRKGGKGAGELFF,TGTGCCAGCAGTGACCGCAAAGGGGGCAAGGGGGCCGGGGAGCTGTTTTTT
TRBJ1-6,.,TRBD1,TRBV14,CASSQLTRGLSPLHF,TGTGCCAGCAGCCAATTGACCAGGGGGCTTTCACCCCTCCACTTT
TRBJ2-3,few,.,TRBV25-1,CASSSYRELATDTQYF,TGTGCCAGCAGTAGTTACAGGGAGCTAGCCACAGATACGCAGTATTTT
TRBJ1-1,.,.,TRBV6-5,CASSYSSRNTEAFF,TGTGCCAGCAGTTACTCGTCCAGGAACACTGAAGCTTTCTTT
TRBJ1-2,few,.,TRBV27,CASSDGQSYGYTF,TGTGCCAGCAGTGATGGACAGAGCTATGGCTACACCTTC
TRBJ2-2,.,.,TRBV12-5,CASGLPRTISRSTGELFF,TGTGCTAGTGGTTTGCCCCGGACAATATCCCGGTCAACCGGGGAGCTGTTTTTT
TRBJ2-5,.,TRBD1,TRBV5-1,CASSEDRVEEQYF,TGCGCCAGCAGCGAGGACAGGGTCGAAGAGCAGTACTTC
TRBJ2-7,.,TRBD1,TRBV18,CASSQGASYEQYF,TGTGCCAGCTCGCAGGGGGCGTCCTACGAGCAGTACTTC
TRBJ2-7,.,.,TRBV6-1,CASSVSLGHRTSYEQYF,TGTGCCAGCAGTGTTAGCCTGGGACACCGCACCTCCTACGAGCAGTACTTC
TRBJ1-2,.,.,TRBV19,CASSMDSNYGYTF,TGTGCCAGTAGTATGGACAGTAACTATGGCTACACCTTC
TRBJ2-3,.,TRBD2,TRBV6-5,CASSSLAGGTDTQYF,TGTGCCAGCAGTTCCCTAGCGGGGGGGACAGATACGCAGTATTTT
TRBJ1-4,.,.,TRBV11-2,CASEGGGLANEKLFF,TGTGCCAGCGAGGGGGGGGGCTTGGCTAATGAAAAACTGTTTTTT
TRBJ2-3,.,.,TRBV7-9,CASSTYRTDTQYF,TGTGCCAGCAGTACCTACCGCACAGATACGCAGTATTTT
TRBJ2-6,.,.,TRBV7-9,CASSITGEVFGANVLTF,TGTGCCAGCAGCATTACAGGGGAGGTCTTTGGGGCCAACGTCCTGACTTTC
TRBJ2-1,.,.,TRBV7-9,CASSAGGMEQFF,TGTGCCAGCAGCGCAGGGGGGATGGAGCAGTTCTTC
TRBJ2-7,.,TRBD1,TRBV9,CASSNRDRGSYEQYF,TGTGCCAGCAGCAACCGGGACAGGGGCTCCTACGAGCAGTACTTC
TRBJ2-3,.,TRBD2,TRBV7-9,CASRTGLAGNPDTQYF,TGTGCCAGCAGAACGGGACTAGCGGGGAACCCGGATACGCAGTATTTT
TRBJ2-3,.,.,TRBV19,CASGWATDTQYF,TGTGCCAGTGGATGGGCCACAGATACGCAGTATTTT
TRBJ1-5,.,TRBD1,TRBV28,CASSLQGARRQPQHF,TGTGCCAGCAGTTTACAGGGGGCGCGACGTCAGCCCCAGCATTTT
TRBJ1-5,.,.,TRBV6-1,CASSESWGFQPQHF,TGTGCCAGCAGCGAAAGTTGGGGCTTTCAGCCCCAGCATTTT
TRBJ1-2,.,.,TRBV28,CASITGRNYGYTF,TGTGCCAGCATTACAGGTCGGAACTATGGCTACACCTTC
TRBJ1-6,.,.,TRBV19,CASSMREPPWGSPLHF,TGTGCCAGTAGTATGAGGGAGCCCCCCTGGGGTTCACCCCTCCACTTT
TRBJ2-3,once,.,TRBV2,CASSEAGGVPDTQYF,TGTGCCAGCAGTGAAGCCGGAGGGGTACCCGATACGCAGTATTTT
TRBJ1-3,.,.,TRBV27,CASSFRYRGAASSGNTIYF,TGTGCCAGCAGTTTTCGGTATCGGGGAGCGGCTAGCTCTGGAAACACCATATATTTT
TRBJ1-5,.,.,TRBV18,CASSPQDMNFDQPQHF,TGTGCCAGCTCACCACAGGACATGAATTTCGATCAGCCCCAGCATTTT
TRBJ2-2,.,.,TRBV5-1,CASSPRGRQLPGELFF,TGCGCCAGCAGCCCCCGAGGGCGGCAGTTGCCCGGGGAGCTGTTTTTT
TRBJ1-3,.,.,TRBV18,CASSPRGSGNTIYF,TGTGCCAGCTCACCAAGGGGATCTGGAAACACCATATATTTT
TRBJ1-6,.,.,TRBV5-4,CASSRHRLSYNSPLHF,TGTGCCAGCAGCCGTCACAGGCTCTCCTATAATTCACCCCTCCACTTT
TRBJ2-1,.,TRBD2,TRBV30,CAWNSGGAYNEQFF,TGTGCCTGGAATAGCGGGGGGGCGTACAATGAGCAGTTCTTC
TRBJ1-2,.,.,TRBV29-1,CSVGAGRGSYGYTF,TGCAGCGTTGGGGCGGGCAGGGGAAGCTATGGCTACACCTTC
TRBJ1-2,few,.,TRBV11-2,CASSLVWQGRGYTF,TGTGCCAGCAGCTTAGTGTGGCAGGGGAGAGGCTACACCTTC
TRBJ2-2,.,TRBD2,TRBV27,CASSFGLAGVGEDTGELFF,TGTGCCAGCAGTTTCGGACTAGCGGGAGTTGGGGAGGACACCGGGGAGCTGTTTTTT
TRBJ2-7,.,TRBD1,TRBV6-5,CASSPSQGADEQYF,TGTGCCAGCAGTCCATCACAGGGGGCCGACGAGCAGTACTTC
TRBJ1-2,once,TRBD1,TRBV2,CASSAGTGYGYTF,TGTGCCAGCAGTGCCGGGACAGGCTATGGCTACACCTTC